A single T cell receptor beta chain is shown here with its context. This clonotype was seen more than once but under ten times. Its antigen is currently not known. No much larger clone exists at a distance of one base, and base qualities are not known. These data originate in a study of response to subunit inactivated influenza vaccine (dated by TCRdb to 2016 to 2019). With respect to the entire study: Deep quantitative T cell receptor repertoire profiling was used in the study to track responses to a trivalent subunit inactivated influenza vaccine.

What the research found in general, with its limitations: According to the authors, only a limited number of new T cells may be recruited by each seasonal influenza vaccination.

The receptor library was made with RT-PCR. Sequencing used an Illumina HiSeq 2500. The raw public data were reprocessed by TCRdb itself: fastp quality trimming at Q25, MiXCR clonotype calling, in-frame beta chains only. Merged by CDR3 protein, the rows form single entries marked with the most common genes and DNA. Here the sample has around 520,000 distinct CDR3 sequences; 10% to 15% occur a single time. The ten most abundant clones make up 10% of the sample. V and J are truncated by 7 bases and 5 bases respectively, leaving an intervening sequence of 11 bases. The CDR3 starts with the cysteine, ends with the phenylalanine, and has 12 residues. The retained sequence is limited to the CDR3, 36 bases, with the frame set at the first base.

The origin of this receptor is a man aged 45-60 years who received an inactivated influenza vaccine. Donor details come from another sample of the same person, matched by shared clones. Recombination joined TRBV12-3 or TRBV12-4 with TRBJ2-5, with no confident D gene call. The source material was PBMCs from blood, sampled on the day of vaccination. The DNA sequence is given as TGTGCCAGCACCCCTCAAGATGAGACCCAGTACTTC. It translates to CASTPQDETQYF.